The present T cell receptor beta chain was sequenced within a study of blood T cell repertoires in COVID-19. Study as a whole: Samples taken during acute and convalescent COVID-19 were collected in the United States, Italy and Spain.

This CDR3 spans 16 amino acids. CDR1 and CDR2 (germline): LGHDT, YNNKEL (reference sequence). V shed 1 base and J 8 bases; nucleotides not matched to a gene: 10. Produced via immunoSEQ multiplex PCR; TCRdb's table is partial and in-frame only. Of approximately 240,000 clones in the sample, 70% to 90% were seen once. This clone was detected only a few times. This clonotype was sampled from a woman aged 40 to 55 who had recovered from COVID-19. Specimen: peripheral blood. This chain joins TRBV3-1 (or the pseudogene TRBV3-2) and TRBJ2-2; 7 nucleotides agree with TRBD1. CDR3 sequence: CASSQADRVGPGELFF. The CDR3 DNA reads as TGTGCCAGCAGCCAAGCCGACAGGGTGGGCCCGGGGGAGCTGTTTTTT.